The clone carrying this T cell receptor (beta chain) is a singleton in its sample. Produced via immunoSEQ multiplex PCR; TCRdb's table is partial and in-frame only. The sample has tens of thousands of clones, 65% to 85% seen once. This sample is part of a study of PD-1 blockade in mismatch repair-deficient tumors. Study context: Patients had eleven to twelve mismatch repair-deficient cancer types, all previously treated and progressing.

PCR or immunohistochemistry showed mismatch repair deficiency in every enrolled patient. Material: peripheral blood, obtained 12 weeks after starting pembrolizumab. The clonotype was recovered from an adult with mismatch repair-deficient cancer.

CDR3 nucleotides: TGTGCCAGCAGCCCAACAGCTGGAAACACCATATATTTT. It is translated as CASSPTAGNTIYF. The J gene is TRBJ1-3, the V gene TRBV7-3; D is uncertain. There are 13 residues in the CDR3. The V end was cut by 5 bases, the J end by 2 bases, with 7 bases between. Germline assignment: CDR1 SGHTA and CDR2 FQGTGA. The full variable domain, with the rest looked up from reference TRBV7-3 and TRBJ1-3, is GAGVSQTPSNKVTEKGKYVELRCDPISGHTALYWYRQSLGQGPEFLIYFQGTGAADDSGLPNDRFFAVRPEGSVSTLKIQRTERGDSAVYLCASSPTAGNTIYFGEGSWLTVV.